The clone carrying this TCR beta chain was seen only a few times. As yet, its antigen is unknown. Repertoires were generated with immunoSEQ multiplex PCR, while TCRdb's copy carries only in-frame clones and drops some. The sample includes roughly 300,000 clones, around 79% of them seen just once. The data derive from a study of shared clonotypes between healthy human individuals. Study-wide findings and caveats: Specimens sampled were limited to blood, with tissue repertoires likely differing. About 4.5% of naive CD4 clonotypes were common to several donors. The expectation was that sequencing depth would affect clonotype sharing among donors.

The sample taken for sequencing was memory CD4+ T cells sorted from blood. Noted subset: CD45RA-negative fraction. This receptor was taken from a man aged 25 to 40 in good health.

The CDR3 DNA reads TGTGCCAGCAGTGCCGGGACTAGCGGGAGGATAGAGACCCAGTACTTC. This codes for CASSAGTSGRIETQYF. The chain has TRBV2 and TRBJ2-5; 15 bases align to TRBD2. This CDR3 is built from 16 residues. Germline CDR1 reads SNHLY; CDR2 reads FYNNEI. V was pared by 4 bases and J by 4 bases, with 4 bases of the junction left unmatched.